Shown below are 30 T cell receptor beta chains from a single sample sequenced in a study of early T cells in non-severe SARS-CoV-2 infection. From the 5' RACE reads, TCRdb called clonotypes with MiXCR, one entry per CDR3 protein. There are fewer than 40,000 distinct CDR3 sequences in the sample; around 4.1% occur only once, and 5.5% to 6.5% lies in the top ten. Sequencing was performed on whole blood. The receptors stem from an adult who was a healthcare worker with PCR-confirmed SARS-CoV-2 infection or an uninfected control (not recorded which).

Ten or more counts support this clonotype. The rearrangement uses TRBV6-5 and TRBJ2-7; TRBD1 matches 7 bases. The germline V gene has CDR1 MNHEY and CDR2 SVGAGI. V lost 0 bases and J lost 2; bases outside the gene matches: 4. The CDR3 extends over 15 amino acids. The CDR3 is CASSYSTGPTYEQYF. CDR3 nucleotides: TGTGCCAGCAGTTACTCGACAGGGCCTACCTACGAGCAGTACTTC.

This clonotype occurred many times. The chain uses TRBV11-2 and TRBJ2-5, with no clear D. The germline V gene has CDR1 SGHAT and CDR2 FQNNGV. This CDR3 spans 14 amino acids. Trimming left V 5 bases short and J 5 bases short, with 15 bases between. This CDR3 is CASSPSVRSETQYF. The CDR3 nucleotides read TGTGCCAGCAGCCCCTCCGTGAGATCCGAGACCCAGTACTTC.

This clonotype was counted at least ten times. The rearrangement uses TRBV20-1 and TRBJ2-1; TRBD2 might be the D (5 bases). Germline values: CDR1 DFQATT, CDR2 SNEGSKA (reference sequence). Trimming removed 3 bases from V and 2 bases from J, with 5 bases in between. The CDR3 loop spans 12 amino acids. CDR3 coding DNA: TGCAGTGCTAGCGGGACCTACAATGAGCAGTTCTTC. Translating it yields CSASGTYNEQFF.

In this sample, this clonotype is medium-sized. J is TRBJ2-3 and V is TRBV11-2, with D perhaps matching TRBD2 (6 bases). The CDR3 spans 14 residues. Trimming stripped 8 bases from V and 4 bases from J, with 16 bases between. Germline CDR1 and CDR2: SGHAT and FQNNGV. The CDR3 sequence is CASGRREVADTQYF. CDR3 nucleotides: TGTGCCAGCGGACGGAGGGAGGTTGCAGATACGCAGTATTTT.

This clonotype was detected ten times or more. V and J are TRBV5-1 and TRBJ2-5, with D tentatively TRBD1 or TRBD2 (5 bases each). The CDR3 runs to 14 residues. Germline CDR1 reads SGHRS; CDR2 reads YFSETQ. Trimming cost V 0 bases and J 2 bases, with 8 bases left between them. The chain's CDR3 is CASSLVGDQETQYF. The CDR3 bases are TGCGCCAGCAGCTTGGTGGGGGATCAAGAGACCCAGTACTTC.

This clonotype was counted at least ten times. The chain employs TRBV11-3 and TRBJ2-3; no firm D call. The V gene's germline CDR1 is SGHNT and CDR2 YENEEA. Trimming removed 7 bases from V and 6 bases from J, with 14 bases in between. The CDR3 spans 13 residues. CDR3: CASTQDPSDTQYF. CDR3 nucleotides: TGTGCCAGCACCCAGGACCCCTCGGATACGCAGTATTTT. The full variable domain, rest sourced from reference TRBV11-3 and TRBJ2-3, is EAGVVQSPRYKIIEKKQPVAFWCNPISGHNTLYWYLQNLGQGPELLIRYENEEAVDDSQLPKDRFSAERLKGVDSTLKIQPAELGDSAVYLCASTQDPSDTQYFGPGTRLTVL.

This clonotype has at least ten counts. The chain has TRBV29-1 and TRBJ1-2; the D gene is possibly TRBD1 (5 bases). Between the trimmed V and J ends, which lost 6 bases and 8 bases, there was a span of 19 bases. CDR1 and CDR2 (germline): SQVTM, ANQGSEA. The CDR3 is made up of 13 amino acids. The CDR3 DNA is TGCAGCGTAGACCCGACAGCTCTCCAGGGCTACACCTTC. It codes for CSVDPTALQGYTF.

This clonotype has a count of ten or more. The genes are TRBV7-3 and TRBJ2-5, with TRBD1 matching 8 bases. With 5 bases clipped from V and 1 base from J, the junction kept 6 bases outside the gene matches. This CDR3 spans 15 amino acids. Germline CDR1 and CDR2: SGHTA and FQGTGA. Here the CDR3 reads CASSRTGFGQETQYF. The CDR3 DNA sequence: TGTGCCAGCAGCCGGACAGGGTTTGGCCAAGAGACCCAGTACTTC.

The CDR3 loop reads CASGSTSGGATGELFF. The CDR3 nucleotides read TGTGCTAGTGGTTCGACCTCGGGTGGAGCCACCGGGGAGCTGTTTTTT. V usage is TRBV12-5 and J usage is TRBJ2-2; D gene unclear. CDR3 length equals 16 residues. In germline, CDR1 is LGHNT, CDR2 FRNRAP. V was pared by 4 bases and J by 4 bases, with 16 bases between.

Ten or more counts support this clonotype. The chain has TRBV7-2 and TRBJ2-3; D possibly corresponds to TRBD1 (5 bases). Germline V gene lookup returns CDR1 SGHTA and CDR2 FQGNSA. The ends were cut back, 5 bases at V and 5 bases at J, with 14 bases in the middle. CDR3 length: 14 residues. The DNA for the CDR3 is TGTGCCAGCAGCGCCCTAGGGGCGTTAGATACGCAGTATTTT. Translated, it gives CASSALGALDTQYF.

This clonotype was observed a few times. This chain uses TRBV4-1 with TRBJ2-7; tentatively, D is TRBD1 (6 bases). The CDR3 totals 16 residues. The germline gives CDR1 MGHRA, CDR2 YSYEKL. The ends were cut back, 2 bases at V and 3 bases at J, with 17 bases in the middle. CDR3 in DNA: TGCGCCAGCAGCCAATTAGAAACGGGGACAAACTACGAGCAGTACTTC. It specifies CASSQLETGTNYEQYF.

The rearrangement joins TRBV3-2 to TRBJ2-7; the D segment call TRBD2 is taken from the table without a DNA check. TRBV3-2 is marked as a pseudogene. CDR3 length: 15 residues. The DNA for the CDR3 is TGTGCCAGCAGCAACCCGGGACTAGCGGGAGGCGAGCAGTACTTC. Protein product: CASSNPGLAGGEQYF.

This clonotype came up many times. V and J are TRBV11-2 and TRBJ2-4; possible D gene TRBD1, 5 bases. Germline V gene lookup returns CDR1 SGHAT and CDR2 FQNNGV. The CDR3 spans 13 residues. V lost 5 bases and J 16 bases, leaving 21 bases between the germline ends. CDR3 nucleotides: TGTGCCAGCAGCCTTCGTATGCGGACACCCATTTACTTC. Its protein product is CASSLRMRTPIYF.

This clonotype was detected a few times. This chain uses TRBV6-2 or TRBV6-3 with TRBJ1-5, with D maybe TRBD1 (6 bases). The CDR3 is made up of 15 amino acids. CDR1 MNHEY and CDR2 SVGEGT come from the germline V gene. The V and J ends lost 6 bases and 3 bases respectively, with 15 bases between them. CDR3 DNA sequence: TGTGCCAGCAGATCACAGGGAACCTCCAATCAGCCCCAGCATTTT. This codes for CASRSQGTSNQPQHF.

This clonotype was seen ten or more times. As DNA, the CDR3 is TGTGCCAGTAGTATCCTAAGCCGCCGGGACAGGGGGCTCACAGATACGCAGTATTTT. Translated, it gives CASSILSRRDRGLTDTQYF. The J gene is TRBJ2-3, the V gene TRBV19, with 12 bases aligning to TRBD1. The germline gives CDR1 LNHDA, CDR2 SQIVND (reference sequence). The CDR3 covers 19 residues. J lost 2 bases, V lost 3 bases, and 12 bases had no gene match.

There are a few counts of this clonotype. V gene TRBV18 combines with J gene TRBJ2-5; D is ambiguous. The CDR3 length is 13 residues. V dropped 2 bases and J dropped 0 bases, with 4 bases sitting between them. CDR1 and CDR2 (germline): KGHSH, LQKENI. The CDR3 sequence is CASSPGDQETQYF. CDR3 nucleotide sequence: TGTGCCAGCTCACCAGGGGACCAAGAGACCCAGTACTTC. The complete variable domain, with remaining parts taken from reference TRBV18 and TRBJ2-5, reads NAGVMQNPRHLVRRRGQEARLRCSPMKGHSHVYWYRQLPEEGLKFMVYLQKENIIDESGMPKERFSAEFPKEGPSILRIQQVVRGDSAAYFCASSPGDQETQYFGPGTRLLVL.

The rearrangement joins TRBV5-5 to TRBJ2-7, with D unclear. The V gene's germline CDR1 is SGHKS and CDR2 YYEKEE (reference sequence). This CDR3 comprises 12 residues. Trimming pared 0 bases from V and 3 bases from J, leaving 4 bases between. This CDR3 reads CASSLGDYEQYF. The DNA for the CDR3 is TGTGCCAGCAGCTTGGGGGACTACGAGCAGTACTTC.

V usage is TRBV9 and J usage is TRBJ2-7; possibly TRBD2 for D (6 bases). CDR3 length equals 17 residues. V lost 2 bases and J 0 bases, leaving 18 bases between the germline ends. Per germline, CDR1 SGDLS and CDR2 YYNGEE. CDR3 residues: CASSVIGRGDFSYEQYF. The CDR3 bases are TGTGCCAGCAGCGTTATAGGTCGAGGGGACTTCTCCTACGAGCAGTACTTC. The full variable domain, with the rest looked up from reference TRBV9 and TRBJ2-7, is DSGVTQTPKHLITATGQRVTLRCSPRSGDLSVYWYQQSLDQGLQFLIQYYNGEERAKGNILERFSAQQFPDLHSELNLSSLELGDSALYFCASSVIGRGDFSYEQYFGPGTRLTVT.

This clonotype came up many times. CDR3 DNA: TGTGCCAGCCTCCCCGGGACAGGGGGCTTTGAGACCCAGTACTTC. This sequence encodes CASLPGTGGFETQYF. The chain combines TRBV6-2 or TRBV6-3 with TRBJ2-5, with 12 bases aligning to TRBD1. Germline CDR1 reads MNHEY; CDR2 reads SVGEGT. V dropped 8 bases and J dropped 5; count of bases not matched to a gene: 9. The CDR3 runs 15 residues.

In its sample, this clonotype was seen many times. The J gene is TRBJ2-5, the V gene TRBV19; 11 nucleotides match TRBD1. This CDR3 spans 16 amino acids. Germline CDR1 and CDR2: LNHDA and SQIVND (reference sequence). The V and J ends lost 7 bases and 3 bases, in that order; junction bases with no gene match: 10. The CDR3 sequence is CASTSRDRGLKETQYF. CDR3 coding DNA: TGTGCCAGTACCAGCCGGGACAGGGGGTTGAAAGAGACCCAGTACTTC.

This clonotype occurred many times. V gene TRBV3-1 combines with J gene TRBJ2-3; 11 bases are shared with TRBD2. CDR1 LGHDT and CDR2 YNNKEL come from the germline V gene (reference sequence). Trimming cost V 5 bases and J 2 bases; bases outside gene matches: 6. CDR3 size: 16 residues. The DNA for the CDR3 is TGTGCCAGCAGCACCAGACTAGCGGGGTCCACAGATACGCAGTATTTT. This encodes CASSTRLAGSTDTQYF.

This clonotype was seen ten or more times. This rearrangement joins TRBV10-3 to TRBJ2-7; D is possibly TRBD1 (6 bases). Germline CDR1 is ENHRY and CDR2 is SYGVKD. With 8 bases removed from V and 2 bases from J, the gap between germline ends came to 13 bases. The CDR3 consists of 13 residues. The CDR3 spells CAIGAGATYEQYF. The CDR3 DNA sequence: TGTGCCATCGGGGCAGGGGCAACCTACGAGCAGTACTTC.

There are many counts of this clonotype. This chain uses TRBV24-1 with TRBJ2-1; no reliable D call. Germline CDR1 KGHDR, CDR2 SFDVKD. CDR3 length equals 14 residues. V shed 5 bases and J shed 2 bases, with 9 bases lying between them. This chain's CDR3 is CATSGFGPYNEQFF. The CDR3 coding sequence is TGTGCCACCAGTGGGTTCGGGCCCTACAATGAGCAGTTCTTC.

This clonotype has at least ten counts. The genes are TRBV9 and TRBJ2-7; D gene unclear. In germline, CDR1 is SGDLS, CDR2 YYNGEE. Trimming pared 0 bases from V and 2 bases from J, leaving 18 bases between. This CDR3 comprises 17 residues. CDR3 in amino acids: CASSVGLGLGGTYEQYF. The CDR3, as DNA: TGTGCCAGCAGCGTAGGGCTCGGTCTGGGTGGGACCTACGAGCAGTACTTC.

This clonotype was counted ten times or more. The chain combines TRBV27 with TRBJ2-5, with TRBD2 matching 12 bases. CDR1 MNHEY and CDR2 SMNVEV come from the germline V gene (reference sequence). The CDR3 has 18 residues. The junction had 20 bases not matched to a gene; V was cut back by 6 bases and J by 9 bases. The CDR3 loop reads CASRPPTSGRGARGAQYF. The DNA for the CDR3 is TGTGCCAGCAGACCCCCGACTAGCGGGAGAGGGGCGAGGGGTGCCCAGTACTTC.

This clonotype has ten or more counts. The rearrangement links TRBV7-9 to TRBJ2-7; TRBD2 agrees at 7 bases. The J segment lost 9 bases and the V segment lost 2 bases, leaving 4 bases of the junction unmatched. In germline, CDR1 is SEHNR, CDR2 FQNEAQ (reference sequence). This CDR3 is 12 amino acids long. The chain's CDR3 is CASSLSTGGQYF. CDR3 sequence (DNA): TGTGCCAGCAGCTTATCCACGGGAGGGCAGTACTTC.

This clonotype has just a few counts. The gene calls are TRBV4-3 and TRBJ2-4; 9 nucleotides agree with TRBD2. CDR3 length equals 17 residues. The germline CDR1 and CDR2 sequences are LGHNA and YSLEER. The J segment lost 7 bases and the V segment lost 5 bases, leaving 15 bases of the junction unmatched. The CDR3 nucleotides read TGCGCCAGCAGCGAGGTCGCGGGGGGGTCCTTCGGTAACATTCAGTACTTC. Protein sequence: CASSEVAGGSFGNIQYF.

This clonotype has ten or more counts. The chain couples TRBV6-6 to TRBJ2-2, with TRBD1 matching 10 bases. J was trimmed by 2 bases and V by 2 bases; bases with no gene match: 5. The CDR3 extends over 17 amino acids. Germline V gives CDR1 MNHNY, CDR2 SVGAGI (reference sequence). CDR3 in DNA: TGTGCCAGCAGTTACCCGGGACAGGGGCCCAACACCGGGGAGCTGTTTTTT. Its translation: CASSYPGQGPNTGELFF.

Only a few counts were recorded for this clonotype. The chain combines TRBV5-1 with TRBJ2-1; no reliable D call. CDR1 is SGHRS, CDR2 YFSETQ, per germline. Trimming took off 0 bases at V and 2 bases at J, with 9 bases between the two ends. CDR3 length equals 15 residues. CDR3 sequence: CASSLGGQAYNEQFF. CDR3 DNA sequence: TGCGCCAGCAGCTTGGGAGGTCAAGCCTACAATGAGCAGTTCTTC. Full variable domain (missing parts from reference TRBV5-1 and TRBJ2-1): KAGVTQTPRYLIKTRGQQVTLSCSPISGHRSVSWYQQTPGQGLQFLFEYFSETQRNKGNFPGRFSGRQFSNSRSEMNVSTLELGDSALYLCASSLGGQAYNEQFFGPGTRLTVL.

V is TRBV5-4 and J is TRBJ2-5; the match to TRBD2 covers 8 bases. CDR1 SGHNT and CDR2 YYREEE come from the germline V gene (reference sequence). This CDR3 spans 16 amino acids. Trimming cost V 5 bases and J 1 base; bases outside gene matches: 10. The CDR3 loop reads CASSFGGSGIQETQYF. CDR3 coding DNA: TGTGCCAGCAGTTTTGGGGGTAGCGGGATCCAAGAGACCCAGTACTTC.